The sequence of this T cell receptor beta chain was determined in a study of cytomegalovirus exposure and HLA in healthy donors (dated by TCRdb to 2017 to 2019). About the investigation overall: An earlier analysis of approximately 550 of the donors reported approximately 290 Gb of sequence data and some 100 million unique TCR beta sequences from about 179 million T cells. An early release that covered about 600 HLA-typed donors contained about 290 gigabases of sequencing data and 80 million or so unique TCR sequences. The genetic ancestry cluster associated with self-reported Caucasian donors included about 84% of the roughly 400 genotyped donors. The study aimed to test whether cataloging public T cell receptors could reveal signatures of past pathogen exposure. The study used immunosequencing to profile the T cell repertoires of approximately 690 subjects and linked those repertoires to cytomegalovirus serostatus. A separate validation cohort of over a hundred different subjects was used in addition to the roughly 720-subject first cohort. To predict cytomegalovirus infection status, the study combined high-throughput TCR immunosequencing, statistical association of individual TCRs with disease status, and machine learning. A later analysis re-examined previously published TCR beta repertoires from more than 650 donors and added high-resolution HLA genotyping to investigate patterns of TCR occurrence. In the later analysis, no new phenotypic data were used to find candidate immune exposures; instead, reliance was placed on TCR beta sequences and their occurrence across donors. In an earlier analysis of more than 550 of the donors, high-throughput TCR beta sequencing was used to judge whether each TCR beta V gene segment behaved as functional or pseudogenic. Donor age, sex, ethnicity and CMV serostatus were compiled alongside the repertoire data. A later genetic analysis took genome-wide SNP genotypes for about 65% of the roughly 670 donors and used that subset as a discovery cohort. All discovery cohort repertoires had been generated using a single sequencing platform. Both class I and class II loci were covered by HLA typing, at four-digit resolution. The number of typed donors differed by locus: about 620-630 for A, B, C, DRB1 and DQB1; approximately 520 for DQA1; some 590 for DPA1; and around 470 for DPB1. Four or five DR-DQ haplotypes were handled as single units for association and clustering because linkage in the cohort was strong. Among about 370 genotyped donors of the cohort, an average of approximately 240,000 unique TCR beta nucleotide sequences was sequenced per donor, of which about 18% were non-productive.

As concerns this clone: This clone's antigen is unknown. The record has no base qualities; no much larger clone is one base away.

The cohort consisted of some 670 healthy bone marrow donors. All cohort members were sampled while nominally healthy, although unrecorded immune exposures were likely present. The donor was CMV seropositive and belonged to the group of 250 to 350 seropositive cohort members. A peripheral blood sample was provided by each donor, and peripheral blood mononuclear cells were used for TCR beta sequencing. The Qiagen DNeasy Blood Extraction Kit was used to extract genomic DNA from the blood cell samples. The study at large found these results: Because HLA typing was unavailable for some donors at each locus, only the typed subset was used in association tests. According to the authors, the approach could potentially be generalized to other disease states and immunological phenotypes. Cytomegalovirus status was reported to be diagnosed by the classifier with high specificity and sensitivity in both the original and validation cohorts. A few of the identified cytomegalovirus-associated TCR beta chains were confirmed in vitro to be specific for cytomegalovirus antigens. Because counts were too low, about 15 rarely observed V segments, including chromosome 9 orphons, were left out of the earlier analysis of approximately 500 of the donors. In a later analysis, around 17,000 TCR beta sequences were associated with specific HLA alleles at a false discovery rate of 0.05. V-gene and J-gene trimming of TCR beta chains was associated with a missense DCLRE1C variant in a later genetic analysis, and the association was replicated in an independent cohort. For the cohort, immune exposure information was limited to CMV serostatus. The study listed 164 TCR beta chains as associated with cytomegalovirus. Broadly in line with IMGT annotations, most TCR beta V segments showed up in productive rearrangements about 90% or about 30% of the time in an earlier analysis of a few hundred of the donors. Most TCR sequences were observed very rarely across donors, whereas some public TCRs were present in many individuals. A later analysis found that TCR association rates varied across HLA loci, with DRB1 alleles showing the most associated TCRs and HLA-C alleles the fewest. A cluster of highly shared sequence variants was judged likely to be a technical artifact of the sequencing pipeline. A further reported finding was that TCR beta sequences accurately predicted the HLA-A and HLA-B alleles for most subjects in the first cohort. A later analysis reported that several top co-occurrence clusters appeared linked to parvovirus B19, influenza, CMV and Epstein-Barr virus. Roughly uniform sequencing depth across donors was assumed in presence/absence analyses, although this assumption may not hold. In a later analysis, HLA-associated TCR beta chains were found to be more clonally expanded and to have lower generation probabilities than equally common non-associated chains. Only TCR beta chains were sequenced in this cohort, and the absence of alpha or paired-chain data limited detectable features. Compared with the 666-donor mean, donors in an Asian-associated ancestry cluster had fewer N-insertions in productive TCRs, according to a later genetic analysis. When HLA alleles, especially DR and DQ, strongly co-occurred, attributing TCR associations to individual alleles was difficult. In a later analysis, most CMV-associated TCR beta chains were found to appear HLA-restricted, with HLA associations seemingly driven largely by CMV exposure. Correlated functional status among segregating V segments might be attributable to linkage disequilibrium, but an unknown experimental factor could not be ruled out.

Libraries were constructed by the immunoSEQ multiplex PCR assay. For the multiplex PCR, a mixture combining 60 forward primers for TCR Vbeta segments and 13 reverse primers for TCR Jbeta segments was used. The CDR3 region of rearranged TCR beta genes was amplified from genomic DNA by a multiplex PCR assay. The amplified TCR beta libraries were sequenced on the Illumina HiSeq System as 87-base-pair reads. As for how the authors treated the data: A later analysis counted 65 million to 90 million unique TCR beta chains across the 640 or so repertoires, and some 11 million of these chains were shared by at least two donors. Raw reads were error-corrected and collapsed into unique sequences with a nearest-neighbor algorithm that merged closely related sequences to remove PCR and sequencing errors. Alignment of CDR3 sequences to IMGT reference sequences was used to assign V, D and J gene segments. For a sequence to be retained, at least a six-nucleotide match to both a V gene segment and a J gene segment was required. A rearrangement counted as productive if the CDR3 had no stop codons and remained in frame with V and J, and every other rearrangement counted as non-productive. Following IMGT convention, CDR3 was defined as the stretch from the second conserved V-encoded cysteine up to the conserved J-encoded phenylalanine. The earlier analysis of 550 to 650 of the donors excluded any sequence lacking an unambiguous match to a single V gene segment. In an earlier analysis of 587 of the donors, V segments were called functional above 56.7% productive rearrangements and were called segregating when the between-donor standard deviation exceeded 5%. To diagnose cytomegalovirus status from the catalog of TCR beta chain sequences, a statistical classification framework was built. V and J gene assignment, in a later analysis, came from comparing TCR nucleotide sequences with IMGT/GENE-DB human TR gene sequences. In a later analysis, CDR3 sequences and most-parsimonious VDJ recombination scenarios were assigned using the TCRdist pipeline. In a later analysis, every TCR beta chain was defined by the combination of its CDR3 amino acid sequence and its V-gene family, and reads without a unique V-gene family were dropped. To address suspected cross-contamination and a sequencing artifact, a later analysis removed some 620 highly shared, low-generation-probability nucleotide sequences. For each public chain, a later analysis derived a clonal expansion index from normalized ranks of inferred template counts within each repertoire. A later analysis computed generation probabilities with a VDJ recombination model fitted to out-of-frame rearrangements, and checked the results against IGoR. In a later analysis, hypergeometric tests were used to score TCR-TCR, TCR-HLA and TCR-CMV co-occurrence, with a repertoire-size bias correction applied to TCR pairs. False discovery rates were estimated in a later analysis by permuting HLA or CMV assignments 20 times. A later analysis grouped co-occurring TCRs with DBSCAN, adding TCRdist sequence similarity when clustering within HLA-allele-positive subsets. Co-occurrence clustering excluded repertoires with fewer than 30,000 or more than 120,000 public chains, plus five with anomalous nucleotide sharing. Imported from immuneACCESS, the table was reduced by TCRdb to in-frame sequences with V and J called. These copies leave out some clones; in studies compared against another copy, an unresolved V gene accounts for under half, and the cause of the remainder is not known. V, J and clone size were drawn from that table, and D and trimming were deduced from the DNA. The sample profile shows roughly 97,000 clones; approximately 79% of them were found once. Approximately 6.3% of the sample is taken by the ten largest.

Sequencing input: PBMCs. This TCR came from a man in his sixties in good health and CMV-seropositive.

DNA sequence: TGTGCCAGTAGTATCTCCTGGACAGACAATCAGCCCCAGCATTTT. Its translation reads: CASSISWTDNQPQHF. The rearrangement combines TRBV19 with TRBJ1-5, with TRBD1 perhaps the D gene, on 6 matching bases. The CDR3 runs 15 amino acids, cysteine and phenylalanine included. Only CDR3 DNA remains: 45 bases, in frame from the first base. The germline V gene (reference sequence) sets CDR1 to LNHDA and CDR2 to SQIVND. V lost 3 bases and J lost 3 bases; the stretch between them is 12 bases long. Supplemented by the reference TRBV19 and TRBJ1-5 proteins around the CDR3, the complete variable domain is DGGITQSPKYLFRKEGQNVTLSCEQNLNHDAMYWYRQDPGQGLRLIYYSQIVNDFQKGDIAEGYSVSREKKESFPLTVTSAQKNPTAFYLCASSISWTDNQPQHFGDGTRLSIL.